The sequence of this T cell receptor (beta chain) was determined in a study of T cell repertoires in cytomegalovirus infection. Study at large: It can be stated that public TCR beta signatures indicated CMV infection as well as a matching HLA type.

TCRdb recomputed calls from the reads with MiXCR, one row per CDR3 protein. The sample lists about 260,000 distinct CDR3 sequences, around 8.7% seen once, with roughly 15% in the top ten. Study-level points and caveats: The study found HLA-C-restricted CMV-specific TCR beta clonotypes dominating the ex vivo response. The cumulative frequency of public TCR beta families distinguished individuals who carried CMV together with the relevant HLA.

The V segment lost 1 base and the J segment 2 bases; nucleotides outside the gene matches: 5. Per the germline V gene, CDR1 is SGHTA and CDR2 is FQGNSA. This CDR3 has 15 residues. This clonotype was counted many times. Its antigen is still unknown. The chain couples TRBV7-2 to TRBJ2-7; 7 nucleotides agree with TRBD2. Specimen: PBMCs. This TCR derives from a human donor in good health (CMV status not recorded). Some clones in this sample may be carry-over from other donors' samples. The CDR3 is CASSLEGGGPYEQYF. CDR3 coding DNA: TGTGCCAGCAGCTTAGAAGGCGGGGGTCCCTACGAGCAGTACTTC.